The 9 T cell receptor beta chains presented below share a single source sample, sequenced in a study of T-cell memory formation after mild COVID-19. TCRdb re-called the 5' RACE reads with MiXCR, one entry per CDR3 protein. The table includes 170,000 or so distinct CDR3 sequences, around a third detected once. Specimen: PBMCs or a T cell subset sorted from them (not recorded which). Source of these receptors: an adult woman who had mild COVID-19 (a few samples of this study predate the infection). Cell type and time point are not known.

The gene calls are TRBV5-1 and TRBJ1-1; D gene uncertain. CDR3 size: 13 residues. CDR1 SGHRS and CDR2 YFSETQ come from the germline V gene. Trimming shortened V by 4 bases and J by 1 base, and 8 bases separated the two germline ends. DNA of the CDR3: TGCGCCAGCAGCCCTCAGGCGAACACTGAAGCTTTCTTT. Its translation: CASSPQANTEAFF.

The chain is built from TRBV7-2 and TRBJ2-1; 8 bases agree with TRBD2. Germline V lookup: CDR1 SGHTA, CDR2 FQGNSA. V lost 4 bases, J lost 5 bases, and 7 bases stayed unmatched. This CDR3 contains 15 residues. The CDR3 DNA reads TGTGCCAGCAGCTCGGGACTAGTAGGGGACAATGAGCAGTTCTTC. It translates to CASSSGLVGDNEQFF.

This chain links TRBV30 with TRBJ1-5; D not resolved. Trimming cost V 3 bases and J 6 bases, with 12 bases left between them. Per the germline V gene, CDR1 is GTSNPN and CDR2 is SVGIG (reference sequence). This CDR3 has 13 amino acids. The CDR3 is CAWSGQEGQPQHF. As DNA, the CDR3 is TGTGCCTGGAGCGGGCAAGAGGGTCAGCCCCAGCATTTT.

The chain has TRBV20-1 and TRBJ1-6; possibly TRBD1 for D (6 bases). V was pared by 3 bases and J by 6 bases, with 12 bases between. Germline values: CDR1 DFQATT, CDR2 SNEGSKA (reference sequence). The CDR3 runs to 14 residues. CDR3 amino acids: CSASPGAGNSPLHF. CDR3 in DNA: TGCAGTGCTAGCCCAGGGGCAGGTAATTCACCCCTCCACTTT.

This chain uses TRBV29-1 with TRBJ1-2; weak D call: TRBD1 (6 bases). Germline CDR1 is SQVTM and CDR2 is ANQGSEA. The CDR3 is made up of 12 amino acids. Trimming stripped 7 bases from V and 2 bases from J, with 11 bases between. CDR3 bases: TGCAGCGGCATACAGGGAAACTATGGCTACACCTTC. It translates to CSGIQGNYGYTF.

This chain joins TRBV7-6 and TRBJ2-7; the D gene is possibly TRBD2 (6 bases). The CDR3 totals 14 residues. Germline V gives CDR1 SGHVS, CDR2 FNYEAQ. V lost 2 bases to trimming and J lost 6 bases, with 14 bases between them. This CDR3 reads CASSLKEGTSEQYF. For the CDR3, the DNA is TGTGCCAGCAGCTTAAAGGAGGGGACCTCCGAGCAGTACTTC.

The chain has TRBV7-9 and TRBJ1-2, with D tentatively TRBD1 (6 bases). The CDR3 is 13 amino acids. Trimming left V 0 bases short and J 4 bases short, with 6 bases between. The germline V gene encodes CDR1 SEHNR and CDR2 FQNEAQ (reference sequence). CDR3 DNA: TGTGCCAGCAGCTTAGCAGGGGGCTATGGCTACACCTTC. Protein: CASSLAGGYGYTF.

This clonotype was observed many times. This rearrangement joins TRBV6-2 or TRBV6-3 to TRBJ2-1, with 7 bases fitting TRBD2. Germline V gives CDR1 MNHEY, CDR2 SVGEGT. V was clipped by 0 bases and J by 4 bases; unmatched bases: 18. The CDR3 sequence is 20 residues long. As DNA, the CDR3 is TGTGCCAGCAGTTACTCGAGCACGGGGGTAGCGGGCCCAGGATACAATGAGCAGTTCTTC. Encoded protein: CASSYSSTGVAGPGYNEQFF.

The V call is TRBV7-2, the J call TRBJ2-7, with TRBD2 matching over 10 bases. The trim removed 5 bases at V and 4 bases at J, leaving 5 bases unmatched. Germline values: CDR1 SGHTA, CDR2 FQGNSA. CDR3 length: 14 residues. CDR3 nucleotide sequence: TGTGCCAGCAGCCCAATAGCGGGAGGATACGAGCAGTACTTC. Protein product: CASSPIAGGYEQYF. Complete variable domain (other parts from reference TRBV7-2 and TRBJ2-7): GAGVSQSPSNKVTEKGKDVELRCDPISGHTALYWYRQSLGQGLEFLIYFQGNSAPDKSGLPSDRFSAERTGGSVSTLTIQRTQQEDSAVYLCASSPIAGGYEQYFGPGTRLTVT.